This TCR beta chain was recovered during a study of cytomegalovirus exposure and HLA in healthy donors. Notes on the study in general: Earlier analysis yielded a pattern in which most TCR beta V segments were productive about 87% or about 30% of the time.

This clone was detected only a few times. Its target is unknown. CDR1 is SGHTA and CDR2 is FQGTGA in the germline V gene. V was pared by 6 bases and J by 5 bases, with 6 bases of the junction left unmatched. The CDR3 covers 13 residues. Researchers ran the PCR with 60 Vbeta and 13 Jbeta primers. The data were produced by immunoSEQ multiplex PCR, yet TCRdb's version contains in-frame clones alone and is incomplete. Of 100,000 to 150,000 clones in the sample, about 76% were seen once. This chain joins TRBV7-3 and TRBJ1-1; 7 nucleotides align to TRBD1. The sequenced material came from PBMCs. The sequence derives from a woman between 55 and 75 years old in good health and CMV-seropositive. This CDR3 is CASSPGGNTEAFF. CDR3 DNA: TGTGCCAGCAGTCCAGGGGGTAATACTGAAGCTTTCTTT.